The rows below give T cell receptor beta chains drawn from one sample of a study of blood T cells in healthy people across ages. TCRdb passed the 5' RACE reads through MiXCR, listing each CDR3 protein once. The data contain about 680,000 distinct CDR3 sequences, 49% of them singletons. Source material: blood. The receptors were gathered from a woman aged 55-70 years in good health. Both conserved end residues are part of each CDR3. The order of the fields is J gene, V gene, CDR3 protein.

TRBJ2-7 | TRBV18 | CASSPVVRGSSYEQYF
TRBJ1-1 | TRBV4-2 | CASSQEGRQGVGDTEAFF
TRBJ2-5 | TRBV27 | CASRQLAGEETQYF
TRBJ2-6 | TRBV5-1 | CASSLTVGTSGANVLTF
TRBJ2-5 | TRBV24-1 | CATSDPLRKTQYF
TRBJ2-2 | TRBV6-5 | CASVRVDTGELFF
TRBJ2-1 | TRBV29-1 | CSGRLADLNEQFF
TRBJ2-5 | TRBV6-5 | CASSPPGRTVQYF
TRBJ1-2 | TRBV27 | CASSLNREYYGYTF
TRBJ1-2 | TRBV29-1 | CSVEGQGAGYGYTF
TRBJ2-3 | TRBV10-3 | CAISPTLESDTQYF
TRBJ2-7 | TRBV7-2 | CASSLTGQIYEQYF
TRBJ2-1 | TRBV29-1 | CSVRAMGQGRLGEQFF
TRBJ1-2 | TRBV29-1 | CSVATDLVDGYTF
TRBJ1-6 | TRBV7-3 | CASSLNWASPLHF
TRBJ1-2 | TRBV3-1 | CASSQVPGSQGYTF
TRBJ1-1 | TRBV2 | CASTSRGVGTEAFF
TRBJ2-3 | TRBV21-1 | CANGWTSGREPDTQYF
. | TRBV5-1 | CASSELLAGGETQYF
TRBJ2-3 | TRBV4-2 | CASSPGTSGASTDTQYF
TRBJ2-3 | TRBV20-1 | CSARTSVGTDTQYF
TRBJ2-7 | TRBV3-1 | CASSQGAIAGGEQYF
TRBJ2-3 | TRBV20-1 | CSASSGWVADTQYF
TRBJ2-1 | TRBV28 | CASSFQRGYNEQFF
TRBJ2-5 | TRBV12-3/TRBV12-4 | CASRSRSDRRGETQYF
TRBJ2-5 | TRBV7-6 | CASSSMTGAPETQYF
TRBJ2-6 | TRBV20-1 | CSVQRISSGASVLTF
TRBJ2-7 | TRBV6-2/TRBV6-3 | CASSYSAGTIYEQYF
TRBJ1-2 | TRBV7-2 | CASTPLGGVGYTF
TRBJ2-3 | TRBV7-9 | CASSFGPESTDTQYF
TRBJ2-3 | TRBV29-1 | CSVSATMQYF
TRBJ2-5 | TRBV29-1 | CSVSGLAGDLETQYF
TRBJ1-3 | TRBV9 | CASSGEGRNTIYF
TRBJ2-5 | TRBV4-2 | CASSQEAGQGNNEQYF
TRBJ1-3 | TRBV5-1 | CASSPTVPGNTIYF
TRBJ2-3 | TRBV20-1 | CSAFDSEQGTDTQYF
TRBJ2-5 | TRBV7-2 | CASSLDPGLGTQYF
. | TRBV20-1 | CSAPPGGRDEQYF
TRBJ2-2 | TRBV20-1 | CSAVTGRGNTGELFF
TRBJ1-1 | TRBV20-1 | CSARAERAGSFF
TRBJ2-7 | TRBV4-2 | CASSQGGRDYEQYF
TRBJ2-5 | TRBV7-2 | CASSLARLETQYF
TRBJ2-7 | TRBV3-1 | CASSQDRDTYEQYF
TRBJ2-5 | TRBV28 | CASSVRTFLKETQYF
TRBJ2-1 | TRBV29-1 | CNVEPGQGIYNEQFF
TRBJ2-1 | TRBV28 | CASQGRGGLSYNEQFF
TRBJ2-5 | TRBV7-2 | CASSLDGSGRGETQYF
. | TRBV11-2 | CASSLDPRGYEQYF
TRBJ2-3 | TRBV7-2 | CASSLGLSADTQYF
TRBJ2-5 | TRBV25-1 | CASSERLERQYF
TRBJ2-5 | TRBV27 | CASTVPPDSELQETQYF
TRBJ2-6 | TRBV11-2 | CASSRGTTGANVLTF